The 31 T cell receptor beta chains below were found in one sample sequenced in a study of shared clonotypes between healthy human individuals. Data came from immunoSEQ multiplex PCR; TCRdb stores just in-frame clones and leaves some out. The data show roughly 600,000 clones, 95% to 98% seen once. CD8 cells regarded as naive lacked CD45RO, were positively chosen for CCR7, and omitted terminally differentiated effector memory CD45RA+ cells. Specimen: naive CD8+ T cells sorted from blood. These receptors all stem from a man between 25 and 39 years old in good health.

The J gene is TRBJ1-5, the V gene TRBV7-3; D is possibly TRBD1 (5 bases). The CDR3 runs to 16 residues. With 4 bases removed from V and 0 bases from J, the gap between germline ends came to 13 bases. Germline CDR1 and CDR2: SGHTA and FQGTGA. CDR3 DNA sequence: TGTGCCAGCAGCTCAAGACAGACCGATAGCAATCAGCCCCAGCATTTT. It specifies CASSSRQTDSNQPQHF.

This chain connects TRBV7-6 to TRBJ2-1; D is possibly TRBD1 (6 bases). V was trimmed by 4 bases and J by 5 bases, leaving 18 bases between them. The CDR3 covers 16 residues. Germline V gene sequence: CDR1 SGHVS, CDR2 FNYEAQ. CDR3 nucleotide sequence: TGTGCCAGCAGCTCCAACTCGGGACACGTTAACAATGAGCAGTTCTTC. Amino acids: CASSSNSGHVNNEQFF.

J is TRBJ2-7 and V is TRBV5-1, with D uncertain. Looked up from germline, CDR1 is SGHRS and CDR2 is YFSETQ. This CDR3 spans 10 amino acids. The ends were cut back, 8 bases at V and 3 bases at J, with 6 bases in the middle. CDR3 sequence reads: CAREYYEQYF. CDR3 sequence (DNA): TGCGCCAGGGAGTACTACGAGCAGTACTTC.

Notes on this clone: The same CDR3 can be traced to other DNA sequences in this sample. The rearrangement links TRBV9 to TRBJ1-2; D may be TRBD1 (6 bases). The germline V and J ends were trimmed by 3 bases and 6 bases, with 9 bases remaining between them. This CDR3 spans 12 amino acids. Germline V lookup: CDR1 SGDLS, CDR2 YYNGEE. CDR3 nucleotide sequence: TGTGCCAGCAGCGACAGGGTGAATGGCTACACCTTC. Protein: CASSDRVNGYTF.

The V call is TRBV4-1, the J call TRBJ1-4; D is unresolved. The CDR3 loop spans 17 amino acids. Germline CDR1 is MGHRA and CDR2 is YSYEKL. Trimming removed 1 base from V and 8 bases from J, with 20 bases in between. CDR3 amino acids: CASSQAFFVTNPEKLFF. Written as DNA, the CDR3 is TGCGCCAGCAGCCAAGCTTTTTTTGTGACAAACCCAGAAAAACTGTTTTTT.

The chain links TRBV7-8 to TRBJ2-5; 8 positions match TRBD2. TRBJ2-7 matches the DNA end more closely, so the J call is doubtful. The length of the CDR3 is 14 residues. Germline V gene sequence: CDR1 SGHVS, CDR2 FQNEAQ. The CDR3 region is CASSFKGLAYEQYF. CDR3 nucleotide sequence: TGTGCCAGCAGCTTTAAGGGACTAGCCTACGAGCAGTACTTC.

The chain links TRBV27 to TRBJ2-3, with D possibly TRBD1 on 5 matching bases. Germline V CDR1 and CDR2: MNHEY, SMNVEV (reference sequence). CDR3 length: 13 residues. Trimming removed 4 bases from V and 3 bases from J, with 8 bases in between. CDR3 DNA sequence: TGTGCCAGCAGTTCCCGACAGACAGATACGCAGTATTTT. This translates into CASSSRQTDTQYF.

This chain's CDR3 is CASSVLADQETQYF. The DNA of the CDR3 is TGTGCCAGCAGTGTACTAGCGGACCAAGAGACCCAGTACTTC. The V and J genes are TRBV6-1 and TRBJ2-5; TRBD2 matches 8 bases. The CDR3 loop spans 14 amino acids. Trimming removed 4 bases from V and 0 bases from J; junction bases left unmatched: 1. Germline V gene data show CDR1 as MNHNS and CDR2 as SASEGT.

The gene calls are TRBV29-1 and TRBJ2-3; tentatively, D is TRBD1 (5 bases). This CDR3 comprises 15 residues. CDR1 and CDR2 from the germline V gene are SQVTM and ANQGSEA. V lost 1 base and J lost 2, with 13 bases in between. CDR3 sequence: CSVEGGQGPTDTQYF. DNA for the CDR3: TGCAGCGTTGAAGGGGGCCAGGGTCCCACAGATACGCAGTATTTT.

This clone was recorded once. The chain couples TRBV7-6 to TRBJ2-7; D might be TRBD1 (6 bases). Trimming removed 4 bases from V and 3 bases from J, with 13 bases in between. Germline CDR1 and CDR2: SGHVS and FNYEAQ. This CDR3 comprises 14 residues. The CDR3 here is CASSSLGDNYEQYF. The CDR3, as DNA: TGTGCCAGCAGCTCCCTAGGGGACAACTACGAGCAGTACTTC.

This clone was picked up one time. In DNA form, the CDR3 reads TGTGCCAGCAGTCCAATATCCTCTCAGGGACCTTACGAGCAGTACTTC. It codes for CASSPISSQGPYEQYF. The chain is built from TRBV27 and TRBJ2-7; TRBD1 or TRBD2 may be the D gene (5 bases each). Germline V gene lookup returns CDR1 MNHEY and CDR2 SMNVEV (reference sequence). The length of the CDR3 is 16 residues. V lost 5 bases and J lost 4, with 21 bases in between.

The chain joins TRBV14 to TRBJ2-7; D unclear. V was trimmed by 3 bases and J by 0 bases, leaving 6 bases between them. This CDR3 spans 13 amino acids. Germline CDR1 reads SGHDN; CDR2 reads FVKESK. The CDR3 loop reads CASSQHGSYEQYF. CDR3 nucleotides: TGTGCCAGCAGCCAGCACGGCTCCTACGAGCAGTACTTC.

The chain employs TRBV11-1 and TRBJ2-7, with no clear D. The germline CDR1 and CDR2 sequences are SGHAT and FQDESV (reference sequence). The CDR3 extends over 13 amino acids. V lost 1 base and J lost 0, with 4 bases in between. The chain's CDR3 is CASSLESSYEQYF. In nucleotides, the CDR3 is TGTGCCAGCAGCTTAGAAAGCTCCTACGAGCAGTACTTC.

Note on this clone: This sample includes further DNA sequences coding for the same CDR3. V gene TRBV28 combines with J gene TRBJ2-7; D unclear. Per the germline V gene, CDR1 is MDHEN and CDR2 is SYDVKM. This CDR3 is built from 11 residues. V dropped 6 bases and J dropped 4 bases, with 7 bases sitting between them. This chain's CDR3 is CASSPGYEQYF. In nucleotides, the CDR3 is TGTGCCAGCAGCCCTGGGTACGAGCAGTACTTC.

The chain combines TRBV5-4 with TRBJ1-2; 8 bases match TRBD1. V was clipped by 2 bases and J by 6 bases; unmatched bases: 6. The CDR3 has 14 residues. Germline-derived CDR1 and CDR2 are SGHNT and YYREEE (reference sequence). The CDR3 here is CASSLSGQVHGYTF. The CDR3 region has the DNA TGTGCCAGCAGCTTATCGGGACAGGTTCATGGCTACACCTTC.

This rearrangement joins TRBV29-1 to TRBJ2-1; D perhaps matches TRBD2 (6 bases). This CDR3 has 16 amino acids. Germline V gives CDR1 SQVTM, CDR2 ANQGSEA. Trimming removed 2 bases at V and 0 bases at J, with 14 bases between. The CDR3 sequence is CSVETGRLGSYNEQFF. Here the CDR3 DNA reads TGCAGCGTTGAAACTGGGAGGTTAGGCTCCTACAATGAGCAGTTCTTC.

J is TRBJ2-3 and V is TRBV5-5; TRBD2 matches 10 bases. Germline CDR1 SGHKS, CDR2 YYEKEE (reference sequence). Trimming cost V 0 bases and J 4 bases; bases outside gene matches: 8. The CDR3 consists of 17 residues. CDR3 sequence: CASSLASGRALSDTQYF. CDR3 bases: TGTGCCAGCAGCTTGGCCAGCGGGAGGGCCCTTTCAGATACGCAGTATTTT.

This chain links TRBV18 with TRBJ2-7; D unresolved. The CDR3 totals 11 residues. Trimming shortened V by 5 bases and J by 1 base, and 3 bases separated the two germline ends. Per the germline V gene, CDR1 is KGHSH and CDR2 is LQKENI. CDR3 DNA: TGTGCCAGCTCATGGTCCTACGAGCAGTACTTC. Protein sequence: CASSWSYEQYF.

The rearrangement uses TRBV7-2 and TRBJ2-7; D is unclear. With 5 bases removed from V and 2 bases from J, the gap between germline ends came to 10 bases. This CDR3 comprises 13 residues. Germline CDR1 reads SGHTA; CDR2 reads FQGNSA. As DNA, the CDR3 is TGTGCCAGCAGCCCCGCCACAGCCTACGAGCAGTACTTC. Translation gives CASSPATAYEQYF.

The rearrangement joins TRBV28 to TRBJ2-3, with a possible D match to TRBD1 (5 bases). CDR3 length equals 17 residues. Between the trimmed V and J ends, which lost 4 bases and 0 bases, there was a span of 17 bases. CDR1 and CDR2 (germline): MDHEN, SYDVKM. Written as DNA, the CDR3 is TGTGCCAGCAGTTCCGCCTCGAAGGGGTTTAGCACAGATACGCAGTATTTT. Residues: CASSSASKGFSTDTQYF.

The J gene is TRBJ2-5, the V gene TRBV6-1; the match to TRBD2 covers 13 bases. This CDR3 is 15 amino acids long. V shed 4 bases and J 9 bases; nucleotides not matched to a gene: 8. Germline values: CDR1 MNHNS, CDR2 SASEGT. The CDR3 DNA follows: TGTGCCAGCAGTGTTTCACTAGCGGGAGGGGAGGCCCAGTACTTC. It specifies CASSVSLAGGEAQYF.

V and J are TRBV4-3 and TRBJ2-7, with D possibly matching TRBD2 (5 bases). The CDR3 covers 13 residues. V shed 4 bases and J shed 7 bases, with 14 bases lying between them. Germline V CDR1 and CDR2: LGHNA, YSLEER. In DNA, the CDR3 is TGCGCCAGCAGCCCGCGAGGTTGGGAGGAGCAGTACTTC. This translates into CASSPRGWEEQYF.

This clone was counted once. At one boundary the junction diverges from the germline segment, which might be a read error. The chain is built from TRBV7-7 and TRBJ2-7, with no clear D. The germline gives CDR1 SSHAT, CDR2 FNYEAQ (reference sequence). The CDR3 contains 14 residues. CDR3 protein: CASSLGFGSYEQYF. The CDR3 nucleotides are TGTGCTAGCAGCTTAGGTTTCGGCAGCTACGAGCAGTACTTC. The variable domain in full, completed from reference TRBV7-7 and TRBJ2-7, reads GAGVSQSPRYKVTKRGQDVTLRCDPISSHATLYWYQQALGQGPEFLTYFNYEAQPDKSGLPSDRFSAERPEGSISTLTIQRTEQRDSAMYRCASSLGFGSYEQYFGPGTRLTVT.

The rearrangement joins TRBV2 to TRBJ2-7; no firm D call. V was pared by 0 bases and J by 1 base, with 16 bases between. Germline CDR1 is SNHLY and CDR2 is FYNNEI. The CDR3 length is 17 residues. For the CDR3, the DNA is TGTGCCAGCAGTGAAGCGCTTTTTTCAGCGATATCCTACGAGCAGTACTTC. It yields the protein CASSEALFSAISYEQYF.

On this clone: Other nucleotide sequences in the sample specify the same CDR3. The J gene is TRBJ2-1, the V gene TRBV27, with a tentative D call TRBD2 (5 bases). The V gene's germline CDR1 is MNHEY and CDR2 SMNVEV (reference sequence). The CDR3 contains 14 residues. V was trimmed by 2 bases and J by 3 bases, leaving 8 bases between them. CDR3 region: CASSLGGSYNEQFF. In nucleotides, the CDR3 is TGTGCCAGCAGTTTAGGAGGTAGCTACAATGAGCAGTTCTTC.

The rearrangement links TRBV27 to TRBJ1-4; perhaps TRBD1 as D (6 bases). The CDR3 loop spans 17 amino acids. From germline, CDR1 is MNHEY and CDR2 SMNVEV (reference sequence). The germline V and J ends were trimmed by 4 bases and 0 bases, with 15 bases remaining between them. The CDR3: CASSSAAGDATNEKLFF. CDR3 DNA: TGTGCCAGCAGTTCAGCGGCAGGGGATGCAACTAATGAAAAACTGTTTTTT.

The rearrangement joins TRBV9 to TRBJ2-3; D is possibly TRBD2 (7 bases). The CDR3 is 16 amino acids. Germline CDR1 is SGDLS and CDR2 is YYNGEE. Trimming pared 0 bases from V and 0 bases from J, leaving 11 bases between. The CDR3 nucleotides read TGTGCCAGCAGCGTAGTTCGGGGGGCGAGCACAGATACGCAGTATTTT. It translates to CASSVVRGASTDTQYF.

V is TRBV10-1 and J is TRBJ2-3, with D perhaps TRBD1 or TRBD2 (5 bases each). CDR1 WNHNN and CDR2 SYGVQD come from the germline V gene (reference sequence). V dropped 3 bases and J dropped 7 bases, with 14 bases sitting between them. The CDR3 is made up of 14 amino acids. The DNA of the CDR3 is TGCGCCAGCAGTGATCCCAGGGACGGCCATACGCAGTATTTT. Translation: CASSDPRDGHTQYF.

The gene calls are TRBV11-3 and TRBJ1-2; D gene uncertain. Trimming left V 5 bases short and J 4 bases short, with 20 bases between. Germline loops: CDR1 SGHNT, CDR2 YENEEA. The CDR3 has 16 residues. CDR3: CASSHACDLKTYGYTF. CDR3 nucleotide sequence: TGTGCCAGCAGCCACGCGTGCGATCTAAAGACCTATGGCTACACCTTC.

This clone has only one observation. The chain has TRBV4-1 and TRBJ2-1; 13 nucleotides match TRBD2. From germline, CDR1 is MGHRA and CDR2 YSYEKL. With 3 bases clipped from V and 6 bases from J, the junction kept 8 bases outside the gene matches. This CDR3 contains 17 residues. The CDR3: CASSQAELAGGRNEQFF. The CDR3, as DNA: TGCGCCAGCAGCCAGGCGGAACTAGCGGGAGGGCGCAATGAGCAGTTCTTC.

CDR3 sequence: CASSLEGSGSHWNEQFF. The CDR3 coding sequence is TGTGCCAGCAGCTTAGAGGGTAGCGGGTCCCACTGGAATGAGCAGTTCTTC. The chain has TRBV11-2 and TRBJ2-1; 7 bases fit TRBD2. The CDR3 is 17 amino acids. With V trimmed by 0 bases and J by 7 bases, 12 bases remained unmatched. The germline gives CDR1 SGHAT, CDR2 FQNNGV.